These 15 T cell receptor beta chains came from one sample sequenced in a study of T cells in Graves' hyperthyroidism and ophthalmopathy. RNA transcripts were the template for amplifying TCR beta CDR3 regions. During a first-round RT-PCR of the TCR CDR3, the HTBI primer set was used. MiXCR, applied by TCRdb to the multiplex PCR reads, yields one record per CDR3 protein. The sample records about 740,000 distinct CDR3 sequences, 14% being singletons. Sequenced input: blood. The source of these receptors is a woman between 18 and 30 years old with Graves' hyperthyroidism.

The CDR3 coding sequence is TGCGCCAGCAGCTTGTTGGCTCGCAACAGGGCCTACAATGAGCAGTTCTTC. This gives the protein CASSLLARNRAYNEQFF. The chain joins TRBV5-1 to TRBJ2-1; D is possibly TRBD1 (6 bases). Trimming left V 1 base short and J 2 bases short, with 16 bases between. Germline CDR1 and CDR2: SGHRS and YFSETQ. The CDR3 runs to 17 residues.

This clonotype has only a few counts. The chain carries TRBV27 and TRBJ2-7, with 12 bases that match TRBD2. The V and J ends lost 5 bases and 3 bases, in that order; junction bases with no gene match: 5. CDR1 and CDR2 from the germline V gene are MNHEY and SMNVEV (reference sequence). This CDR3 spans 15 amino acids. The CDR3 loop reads CASSARTSGNYEQYF. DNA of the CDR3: TGTGCCAGCAGTGCAAGGACTAGCGGGAACTACGAGCAGTACTTC.

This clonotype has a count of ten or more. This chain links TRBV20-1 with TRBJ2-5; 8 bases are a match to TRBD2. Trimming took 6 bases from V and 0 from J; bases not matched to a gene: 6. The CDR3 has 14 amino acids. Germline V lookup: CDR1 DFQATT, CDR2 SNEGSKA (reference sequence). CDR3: CSAKGLGYQETQYF. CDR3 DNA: TGCAGTGCCAAGGGACTAGGGTACCAAGAGACCCAGTACTTC.

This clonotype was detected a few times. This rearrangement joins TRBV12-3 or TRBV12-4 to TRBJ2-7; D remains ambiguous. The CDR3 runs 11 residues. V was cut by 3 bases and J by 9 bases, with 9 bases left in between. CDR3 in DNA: TGTGCCAGCAGTTTCGACGGTCTGCAGTACTTC. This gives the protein CASSFDGLQYF.

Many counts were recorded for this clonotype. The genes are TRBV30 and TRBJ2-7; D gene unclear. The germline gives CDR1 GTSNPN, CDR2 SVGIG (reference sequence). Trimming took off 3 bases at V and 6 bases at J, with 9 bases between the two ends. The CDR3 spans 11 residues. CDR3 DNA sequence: TGTGCCTGGAGCTCGAAAAGCGAGCAGTACTTC. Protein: CAWSSKSEQYF. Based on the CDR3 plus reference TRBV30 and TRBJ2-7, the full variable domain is SQTIHQWPATLVQPVGSPLSLECTVEGTSNPNLYWYRQAAGRGLQLLFYSVGIGQISSEVPQNLSASRPQDRQFILSSKKLLLSDSGFYLCAWSSKSEQYFGPGTRLTVT.

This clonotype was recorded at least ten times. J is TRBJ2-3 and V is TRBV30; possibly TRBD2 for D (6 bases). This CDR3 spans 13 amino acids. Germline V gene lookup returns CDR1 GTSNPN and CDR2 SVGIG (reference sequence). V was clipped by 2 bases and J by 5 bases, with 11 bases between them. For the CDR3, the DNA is TGTGCCTGGAGTTCGGGGGTAGGAGATACGCAGTATTTT. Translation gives CAWSSGVGDTQYF.

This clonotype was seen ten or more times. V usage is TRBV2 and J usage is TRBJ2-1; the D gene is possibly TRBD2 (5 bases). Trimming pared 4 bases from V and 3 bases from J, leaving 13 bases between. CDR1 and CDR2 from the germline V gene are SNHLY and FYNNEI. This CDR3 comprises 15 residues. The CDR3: CASSGGIASYNEQFF. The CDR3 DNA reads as TGTGCCAGCAGTGGTGGAATAGCGAGCTACAATGAGCAGTTCTTC.

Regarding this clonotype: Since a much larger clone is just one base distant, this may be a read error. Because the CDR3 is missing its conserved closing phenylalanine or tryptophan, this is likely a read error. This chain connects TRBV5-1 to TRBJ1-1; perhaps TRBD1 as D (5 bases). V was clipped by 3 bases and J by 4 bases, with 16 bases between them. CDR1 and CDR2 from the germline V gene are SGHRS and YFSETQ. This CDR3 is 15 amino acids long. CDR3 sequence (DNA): TGCGCCAGCAGCTCGGGGACCGCCCGGGGCACTGAAGCTTTCTCT. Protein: CASSSGTARGTEAFS.

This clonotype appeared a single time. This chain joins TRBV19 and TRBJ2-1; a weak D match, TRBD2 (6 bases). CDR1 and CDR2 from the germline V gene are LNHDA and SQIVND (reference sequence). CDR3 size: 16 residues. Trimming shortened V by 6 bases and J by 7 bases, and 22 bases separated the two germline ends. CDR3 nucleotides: TGTGCCAGTAGAACACTTTGGGGAAGTAGCGGTAATGAGCAGTTCTTC. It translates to CASRTLWGSSGNEQFF.

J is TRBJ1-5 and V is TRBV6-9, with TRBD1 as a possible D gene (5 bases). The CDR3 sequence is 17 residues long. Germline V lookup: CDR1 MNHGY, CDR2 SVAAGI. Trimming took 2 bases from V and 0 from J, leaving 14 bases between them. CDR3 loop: CASSYDRLEYSNQPQHF. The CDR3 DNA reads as TGTGCCAGCAGTTATGACAGACTAGAGTATAGCAATCAGCCCCAGCATTTT.

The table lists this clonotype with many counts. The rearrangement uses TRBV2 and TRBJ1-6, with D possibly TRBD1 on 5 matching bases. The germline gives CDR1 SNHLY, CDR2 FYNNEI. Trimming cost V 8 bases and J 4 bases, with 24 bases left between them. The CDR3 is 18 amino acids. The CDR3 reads CASDRNRGTYSYNSPLHF. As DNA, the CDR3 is TGTGCCAGCGATCGAAATCGGGGGACCTACTCTTATAATTCACCCCTCCACTTT.

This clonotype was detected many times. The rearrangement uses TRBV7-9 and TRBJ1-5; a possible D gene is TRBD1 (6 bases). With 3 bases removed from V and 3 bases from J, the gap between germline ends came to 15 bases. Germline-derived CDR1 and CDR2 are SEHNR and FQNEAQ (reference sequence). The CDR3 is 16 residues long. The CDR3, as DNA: TGTGCCAGCAGCTTCTTGGGGGCAGGGAACAATCAGCCCCAGCATTTT. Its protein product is CASSFLGAGNNQPQHF.

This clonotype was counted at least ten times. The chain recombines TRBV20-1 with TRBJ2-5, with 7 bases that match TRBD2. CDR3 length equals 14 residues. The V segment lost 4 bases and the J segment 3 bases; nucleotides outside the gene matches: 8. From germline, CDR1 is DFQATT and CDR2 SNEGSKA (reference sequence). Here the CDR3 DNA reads TGCAGTGCTACGGCGGCTAGCGGAGAAGAGACCCAGTACTTC. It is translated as CSATAASGEETQYF.

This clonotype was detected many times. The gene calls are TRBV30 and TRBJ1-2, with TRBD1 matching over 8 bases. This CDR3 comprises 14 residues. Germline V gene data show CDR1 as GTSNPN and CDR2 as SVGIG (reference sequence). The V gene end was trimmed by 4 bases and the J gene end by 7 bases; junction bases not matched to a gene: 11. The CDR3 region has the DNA TGTGCCTGGACCCGCGGATTGACAGGGGTTGGCTACACCTTC. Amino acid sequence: CAWTRGLTGVGYTF.

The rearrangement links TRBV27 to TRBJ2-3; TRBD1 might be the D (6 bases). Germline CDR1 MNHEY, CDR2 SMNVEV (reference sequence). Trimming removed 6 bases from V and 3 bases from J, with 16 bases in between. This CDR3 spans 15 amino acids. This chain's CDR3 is CASRPNPQGTDTQYF. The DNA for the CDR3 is TGTGCCAGCAGGCCGAACCCCCAGGGGACAGATACGCAGTATTTT.